This entry concerns a single T cell receptor beta chain. Its antigen is unknown. Primers: 60 Vbeta forward and 13 Jbeta reverse. The protocol was immunoSEQ multiplex PCR, while the TCRdb copy is restricted to in-frame clones and leaves out a portion. The sample lists about 120,000 clones; around 84% were seen once. The record originates from a study of cytomegalovirus exposure and HLA in healthy donors. On the study more broadly: Membership in the Caucasian-associated ancestry cluster was found for 75% to 85% of 300 to 400 genotyped donors. Findings of the study overall: Among immune exposure information, only CMV serostatus was available. A later analysis showed HLA-associated TCR beta chains outstripping equally common others in clonal expansion. Later work found most CMV-associated TCR beta chains apparently HLA-restricted.

Trimming took off 8 bases at V and 3 bases at J, with 10 bases between the two ends. Germline-derived CDR1 and CDR2 are ENHRY and SYGVKD. The CDR3 length is 12 residues. The source of this sequence is a man aged 18 to 30 in good health and CMV-seronegative. The rearrangement links TRBV10-3 to TRBJ1-1, with unresolved D. Sequencing input: PBMCs. CDR3 residues: CAIASGYTEAFF. CDR3 coding DNA: TGTGCCATCGCCTCGGGGTACACTGAAGCTTTCTTT.